These 18 T cell receptor beta chains came from one sample sequenced in a study of vaccination and CD4 T cells after COVID-19. Scientists ran DNA taken from cultured CD4+ T cells through the Oncomine TCR Beta short-read assay for sequencing. Via MiXCR, TCRdb re-called the PCR reads, giving one row per CDR3 protein. The table includes 15,000 to 20,000 distinct CDR3 sequences, 25% to 35% detected once. Their antigens remain unidentified. Documented treatment: approximately nine-day PBMC culture with coronavirus spike peptide pools or control peptides (ViraFEST assay). The specimen sequenced was cultured CD4+ T cells from blood. The receptors were gathered from a human donor with COVID-19.

This chain connects TRBV6-5 to TRBJ2-3; possible D gene TRBD1, 7 bases. Germline-derived CDR1 and CDR2 are MNHEY and SVGAGI. V was shortened by 0 bases and J by 6 bases, with 13 bases between the two germline ends. This CDR3 is built from 15 residues. The CDR3 nucleotides read TGTGCCAGCAGTTACTCGTCCAGGGGGGAGGATACGCAGTATTTT. Its protein product is CASSYSSRGEDTQYF.

The V and J genes are TRBV20-1 and TRBJ2-5; weak D call: TRBD1 (6 bases). Germline CDR1 reads DFQATT; CDR2 reads SNEGSKA (reference sequence). The CDR3 has 18 amino acids. V lost 1 base and J lost 4, with 25 bases in between. CDR3 sequence (DNA): TGCAGTGCTAGAGGGGGGACAATGGGAATGGGATGGAGAGAGACCCAGTACTTC. It is translated as CSARGGTMGMGWRETQYF.

The gene calls are TRBV28 and TRBJ2-7, with 11 positions matching TRBD2. The V and J ends lost 7 bases and 2 bases, in that order; junction bases with no gene match: 10. This CDR3 has 16 amino acids. Germline CDR1 and CDR2: MDHEN and SYDVKM. CDR3 DNA: TGTGCCAGCAACCCGCCCGGGACTAGCGGTGCCTACGAGCAGTACTTC. This codes for CASNPPGTSGAYEQYF.

There are a few counts of this clonotype. The chain uses TRBV9 and TRBJ1-2, with TRBD1 matching 12 bases. The CDR3 loop spans 18 amino acids. Trimming cost V 3 bases and J 4 bases; bases outside gene matches: 13. Germline lookup yields CDR1 SGDLS and CDR2 YYNGEE. The CDR3 nucleotides are TGTGCCAGCAGCGCAGGAGGGACAGGGGGCGCTGGAAGCTATGGCTACACCTTC. This gives the protein CASSAGGTGGAGSYGYTF.

CDR3 amino acids: CAALKALLAGPDTDTQYF. CDR3 DNA: TGTGCCGCCCTTAAGGCCCTACTAGCGGGCCCCGACACAGATACGCAGTATTTT. The chain joins TRBV2 to TRBJ2-3, with 9 bases fitting TRBD2. Losses at the gene ends were 11 bases for V and 2 bases for J; bases not matched to a gene: 20. From germline, CDR1 is SNHLY and CDR2 FYNNEI. The CDR3 spans 18 residues.

This clonotype was seen a few times. The chain is built from TRBV6-1 and TRBJ2-5, with 14 bases lining up with TRBD2. J lost 2 bases, V lost 6 bases, and 2 bases had no gene match. CDR3 length: 15 residues. Germline V gives CDR1 MNHNS, CDR2 SASEGT. Here the CDR3 DNA reads TGTGCCAGCAGGCGACTAGCGGGGGGGCAAGAGACCCAGTACTTC. It yields the protein CASRRLAGGQETQYF.

This clonotype was counted only a few times. The chain couples TRBV2 to TRBJ2-3; TRBD2 might be the D (7 bases). Germline V gives CDR1 SNHLY, CDR2 FYNNEI. The V end lost 6 bases, the J end lost 1 base, and 20 bases lay between the germline ends. The CDR3 is 17 amino acids. The chain's CDR3 is CASRESIGGVGTDTQYF. The DNA of the CDR3 is TGTGCCAGCAGGGAAAGTATAGGGGGGGTTGGCACAGATACGCAGTATTTT. Based on the CDR3 plus reference TRBV2 and TRBJ2-3, the full variable domain is EPEVTQTPSHQVTQMGQEVILRCVPISNHLYFYWYRQILGQKVEFLVSFYNNEISEKSEIFDDQFSVERPDGSNFTLKIRSTKLEDSAMYFCASRESIGGVGTDTQYFGPGTRLTVL.

J is TRBJ1-1 and V is TRBV12-3 or TRBV12-4, with D perhaps matching TRBD1 (6 bases). This CDR3 region has 13 residues. V lost 11 bases, J lost 1 base, and 14 bases lay in between. CDR3 protein: CAATRGGNTEAFF. CDR3 in DNA: TGTGCCGCAACGAGAGGGGGGAACACTGAAGCTTTCTTT.

This chain uses TRBV6-5 with TRBJ1-1; D unresolved. The V gene lost 4 bases and the J gene lost 1 base, with 10 bases spanning the gap. From germline, CDR1 is MNHEY and CDR2 SVGAGI. This CDR3 is 14 amino acids long. CDR3 in DNA: TGTGCCAGCAGTTCCCTCGGGAGGAACACTGAAGCTTTCTTT. It specifies CASSSLGRNTEAFF.

The V call is TRBV10-3, the J call TRBJ1-2; tentative D call: TRBD1 (6 bases). CDR1 is ENHRY and CDR2 is SYGVKD in the germline V gene. The CDR3 has 16 amino acids. Trimming cost V 2 bases and J 7 bases, with 20 bases left between them. This CDR3 is CAISETVGGMGSGYTF. The CDR3 DNA sequence: TGTGCCATCAGTGAGACTGTTGGGGGCATGGGCTCTGGCTACACCTTC.

This chain connects TRBV24-1 to TRBJ2-2; 12 bases match TRBD1. After removal of 4 bases from V and 6 bases from J, the junction contained 5 bases not matched to a gene. CDR1 is KGHDR, CDR2 SFDVKD, per germline. The CDR3 length is 16 residues. CDR3 nucleotides: TGTGCCACCAGTGACCCGGGACAGGGGGCCTCCGGGGAGCTGTTTTTT. Translation: CATSDPGQGASGELFF.

The chain employs TRBV18 and TRBJ1-1, with no clear D. The germline V gene has CDR1 KGHSH and CDR2 LQKENI. The CDR3 totals 14 residues. Trimming removed 3 bases at V and 3 bases at J, with 11 bases between. This chain's CDR3 is CASSPSGGHTEAFF. CDR3 nucleotide sequence: TGTGCCAGCTCACCCTCGGGAGGACACACTGAAGCTTTCTTT. The entire variable domain, with the rest obtained from reference TRBV18 and TRBJ1-1, is as follows: NAGVMQNPRHLVRRRGQEARLRCSPMKGHSHVYWYRQLPEEGLKFMVYLQKENIIDESGMPKERFSAEFPKEGPSILRIQQVVRGDSAAYFCASSPSGGHTEAFFGQGTRLTVV.

The gene calls are TRBV2 and TRBJ1-1; the D is unclear. With 4 bases removed from V and 3 bases from J, the gap between germline ends came to 9 bases. The CDR3 runs 13 residues. The germline V gene has CDR1 SNHLY and CDR2 FYNNEI. The CDR3 DNA follows: TGTGCCAGCAGTGCATCGGGATACACTGAAGCTTTCTTT. Translating gives CASSASGYTEAFF.

The chain uses TRBV11-3 and TRBJ2-3, with D perhaps given as TRBD1 or TRBD2 (5 bases each). This CDR3 has 17 residues. Trimming removed 5 bases from V and 3 bases from J, with 21 bases in between. In germline, CDR1 is SGHNT, CDR2 YENEEA. The CDR3 protein is CASSPSSPGARTDTQYF. Here the CDR3 DNA reads TGTGCCAGCAGCCCCTCGAGTCCCGGGGCGCGAACAGATACGCAGTATTTT.

V usage is TRBV10-3 and J usage is TRBJ2-1; possibly TRBD2 for D (5 bases). Germline CDR1 ENHRY, CDR2 SYGVKD. This CDR3 is 13 amino acids long. The V and J ends lost 5 bases and 6 bases respectively, with 11 bases between them. The CDR3 spells CAISLLRGNEQFF. The CDR3 DNA reads as TGTGCCATCAGTTTACTCCGGGGCAATGAGCAGTTCTTC.

The chain joins TRBV2 to TRBJ2-3; TRBD1 agrees at 9 bases. With V trimmed by 6 bases and J by 1 base, 5 bases remained unmatched. CDR1 and CDR2 from the germline V gene are SNHLY and FYNNEI. The CDR3 extends over 15 amino acids. CDR3 region: CASRIRDRGTDTQYF. The CDR3 DNA sequence: TGTGCCAGCAGGATCCGGGACAGGGGCACAGATACGCAGTATTTT.

This chain joins TRBV9 and TRBJ1-5; D gene unclear. The length of the CDR3 is 15 residues. The germline V gene encodes CDR1 SGDLS and CDR2 YYNGEE. Trimming left V 0 bases short and J 0 bases short, with 7 bases between. As DNA, the CDR3 is TGTGCCAGCAGCGTAGGGGTCCTTAGCAATCAGCCCCAGCATTTT. Encoded protein: CASSVGVLSNQPQHF.

The rearrangement links TRBV7-2 to TRBJ2-7, with D unclear. The CDR3 runs to 12 residues. The germline CDR1 and CDR2 sequences are SGHTA and FQGNSA. The V and J ends lost 2 bases and 4 bases respectively, with 6 bases between them. The DNA for the CDR3 is TGTGCCAGCAGCTTAAGATTTTACGAGCAGTACTTC. This gives the protein CASSLRFYEQYF. Full variable domain (rest looked up from reference TRBV7-2 and TRBJ2-7): GAGVSQSPSNKVTEKGKDVELRCDPISGHTALYWYRQSLGQGLEFLIYFQGNSAPDKSGLPSDRFSAERTGGSVSTLTIQRTQQEDSAVYLCASSLRFYEQYFGPGTRLTVT.